The clone carrying this T cell receptor (beta chain) was detected many times. Its antigen remains unknown. Breast cancer patients provided tissue from their axillary draining lymph nodes. This record comes from a study of breast tumors, draining lymph nodes, adjacent tissues. TCRdb processed the multiplex PCR reads anew with MiXCR; each CDR3 protein has one entry. The sample shows more than 250,000 distinct CDR3 sequences, 30% to 35% of them seen only once. Regarding the study as a whole: Tumor repertoires ranked between lymph nodes and nontumor tissue in diversity, with V and J gene preferences.

The sample comprised axillary lymph node tissue. This clonotype was obtained from a female donor with breast cancer. Some clones in this sample may be carry-over from other donors' samples.

CDR3 in amino acids: CASSLVGTGGQYF. For the CDR3, the DNA is TGTGCCAGCAGCTTGGTTGGGACAGGGGGGCAGTACTTC. The chain employs TRBV5-8 and TRBJ2-7, with 11 positions matching TRBD1. The germline gives CDR1 SGHTS, CDR2 YDEGEE. The CDR3 is made up of 13 amino acids. J was trimmed by 9 bases and V by 0 bases; bases with no gene match: 2.